Listed below are T cell receptor beta chains from one sample, sequenced in a study of a mutant IDH1 vaccine in newly diagnosed glioma. Generated by immunoSEQ multiplex PCR, the TCRdb table keeps only in-frame clones and is missing some. The sample consists of roughly 25,000 clones, 93% of them appearing once. This specimen was PBMCs, taken from a glioma patient treated with radiotherapy, temozolomide or both. The source of these receptors is a man between 35 and 55 years old with glioma. Each CDR3 is given with its conserved first and last residue. Each record gives: D gene, J gene, V gene, CDR3 protein, CDR3 DNA. The D gene is left open where the match is weak.

D gene: TRBD1
J gene: TRBJ1-5
V gene: TRBV7-8
CDR3 protein: CASSLDVGQGGQPQHF
CDR3 DNA: TGTGCCAGCAGCTTAGATGTAGGACAGGGTGGACAGCCCCAGCATTTT

D gene: TRBD1
J gene: TRBJ1-6
V gene: TRBV5-6
CDR3 protein: CASSYGQGVNNSPLHF
CDR3 DNA: TGTGCCAGCAGTTACGGACAGGGGGTGAATAATTCACCCCTCCACTTT

D gene: -
J gene: TRBJ2-6
V gene: TRBV9
CDR3 protein: CASSPRYRATGANVLTF
CDR3 DNA: TGTGCCAGCAGCCCACGATACAGGGCCACTGGGGCCAACGTCCTGACTTTC

D gene: TRBD1
J gene: TRBJ1-1
V gene: TRBV11-3
CDR3 protein: CASSLWDRGLNTEAFF
CDR3 DNA: TGTGCCAGCAGCTTATGGGACAGGGGATTGAACACTGAAGCTTTCTTT

D gene: TRBD2
J gene: TRBJ2-5
V gene: TRBV7-7
CDR3 protein: CASSQAGGALETQYF
CDR3 DNA: TGTGCCAGCAGCCAAGCGGGGGGGGCGTTGGAGACCCAGTACTTC

D gene: TRBD2
J gene: TRBJ2-1
V gene: TRBV19
CDR3 protein: CASSRLAGGYNEQFF
CDR3 DNA: TGTGCCAGTAGTAGGCTAGCGGGAGGCTACAATGAGCAGTTCTTC

D gene: -
J gene: TRBJ2-5
V gene: TRBV20-1
CDR3 protein: CSASSRETQYF
CDR3 DNA: TGCAGTGCCAGTTCGCGAGAGACCCAGTACTTC

D gene: -
J gene: TRBJ2-1
V gene: TRBV18
CDR3 protein: CASSNLAINEQFF
CDR3 DNA: TGTGCCAGCTCAAATCTGGCGATCAATGAGCAGTTCTTC

D gene: TRBD2
J gene: TRBJ2-1
V gene: TRBV4-3
CDR3 protein: CASSQGTSGVYNEQFF
CDR3 DNA: TGCGCCAGCAGCCAAGGGACTAGCGGGGTATACAATGAGCAGTTCTTC

D gene: TRBD1
J gene: TRBJ2-3
V gene: TRBV6-5
CDR3 protein: CASSADRGPDTQYF
CDR3 DNA: TGTGCCAGCAGTGCGGACAGGGGCCCAGATACGCAGTATTTT

D gene: TRBD1
J gene: TRBJ2-4
V gene: TRBV15
CDR3 protein: CATSQRGQINIQYF
CDR3 DNA: TGTGCCACCAGCCAGAGGGGGCAAATTAACATTCAGTACTTC

D gene: TRBD2
J gene: TRBJ2-1
V gene: TRBV7-8
CDR3 protein: CASNRGGLAGGEGEQFF
CDR3 DNA: TGTGCCAGCAACAGGGGGGGGCTAGCGGGAGGAGAAGGTGAGCAGTTCTTC

D gene: -
J gene: TRBJ2-1
V gene: TRBV7-2
CDR3 protein: CASSLLAVSSYNEQFF
CDR3 DNA: TGTGCCAGCAGCCTTCTCGCGGTAAGCTCCTACAATGAGCAGTTCTTC

D gene: -
J gene: TRBJ2-7
V gene: TRBV5-6
CDR3 protein: CASSPRFGGTDTYEQYF
CDR3 DNA: TGTGCCAGCAGCCCCCGTTTTGGAGGGACAGATACCTACGAGCAGTACTTC

D gene: TRBD2
J gene: TRBJ2-2
V gene: TRBV10-3
CDR3 protein: CAIREREGPGELFF
CDR3 DNA: TGTGCCATCAGGGAGCGGGAGGGGCCCGGGGAGCTGTTTTTT

D gene: -
J gene: TRBJ2-2
V gene: TRBV27
CDR3 protein: CASSLDQGSGELFF
CDR3 DNA: TGTGCCAGCAGTTTAGACCAGGGGTCCGGGGAGCTGTTTTTT